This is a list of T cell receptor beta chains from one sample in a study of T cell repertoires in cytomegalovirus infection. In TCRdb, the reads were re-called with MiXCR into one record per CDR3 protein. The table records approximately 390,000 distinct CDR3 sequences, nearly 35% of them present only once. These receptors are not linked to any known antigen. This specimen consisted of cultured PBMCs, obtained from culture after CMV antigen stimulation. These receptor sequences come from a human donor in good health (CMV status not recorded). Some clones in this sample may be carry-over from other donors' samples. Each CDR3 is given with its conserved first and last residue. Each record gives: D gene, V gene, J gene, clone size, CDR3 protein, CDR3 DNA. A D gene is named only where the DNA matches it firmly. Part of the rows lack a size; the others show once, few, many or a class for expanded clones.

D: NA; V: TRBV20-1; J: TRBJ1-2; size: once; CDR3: CSASPGVTGYGYAF; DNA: TGCAGTGCTAGCCCAGGGGTGACAGGCTATGGCTACGCCTTC
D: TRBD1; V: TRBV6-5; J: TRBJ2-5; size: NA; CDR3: CASSLHRTGAIGLETQYF; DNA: TGTGCCAGCAGCCTACACAGGACAGGGGCTATCGGATTGGAGACCCAGTACTTC
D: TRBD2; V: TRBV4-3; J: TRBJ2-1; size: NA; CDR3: CASSPSGSSDEQFF; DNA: TGCGCCAGCAGCCCAAGCGGGAGTAGCGATGAGCAGTTCTTC
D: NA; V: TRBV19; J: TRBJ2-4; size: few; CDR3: CASSMALAKNIQYF; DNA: TGTGCCAGTAGTATGGCCTTAGCCAAAAACATTCAGTACTTC
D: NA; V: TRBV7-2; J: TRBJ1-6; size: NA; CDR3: CASTLQGRYNSPLHF; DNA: TGTGCCAGCACCCTTCAGGGACGGTATAATTCACCCCTCCACTTT
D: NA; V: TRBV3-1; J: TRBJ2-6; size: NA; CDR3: CASSINAGANVLTF; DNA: TGTGCCAGCAGCATTAACGCTGGGGCCAACGTCCTGACTTTC
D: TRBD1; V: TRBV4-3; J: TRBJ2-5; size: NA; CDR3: CASSQGQGAGQETQYF; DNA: TGCGCCAGCAGCCAAGGTCAGGGGGCAGGTCAAGAGACCCAGTACTTC
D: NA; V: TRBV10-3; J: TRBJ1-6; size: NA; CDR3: CAISAGGTYNSPLHF; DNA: TGTGCCATCAGTGCAGGAGGAACTTATAATTCACCCCTCCACTTT
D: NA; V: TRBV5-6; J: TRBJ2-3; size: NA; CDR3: CASSLSPTGDTQYF; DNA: TGTGCCAGCAGCTTGAGTCCAACGGGAGATACGCAGTATTTT
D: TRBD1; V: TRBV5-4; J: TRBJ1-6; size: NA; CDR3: CASSLGDRGLDTYNSPLHF; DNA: TGTGCCAGCAGCTTGGGAGACAGGGGGCTCGATACCTATAATTCACCCCTCCACTTT
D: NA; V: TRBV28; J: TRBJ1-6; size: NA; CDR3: CASRNPTGAYNSPLHF; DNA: TGTGCCAGCAGGAATCCCACAGGAGCCTATAATTCACCCCTCCACTTT
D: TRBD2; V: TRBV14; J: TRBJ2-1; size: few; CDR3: CASSPRLAGVGNEQFF; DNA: TGTGCCAGCAGCCCACGACTAGCGGGAGTTGGGAATGAGCAGTTCTTC
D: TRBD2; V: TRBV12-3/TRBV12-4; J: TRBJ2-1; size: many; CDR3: CASSPGLAGVYNEQFF; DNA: TGTGCCAGCAGTCCGGGACTAGCGGGAGTCTACAATGAGCAGTTCTTC
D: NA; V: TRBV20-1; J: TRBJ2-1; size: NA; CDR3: CSAWSGASSYNEQFF; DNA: TGCAGTGCGTGGAGCGGAGCAAGCTCCTACAATGAGCAGTTCTTC
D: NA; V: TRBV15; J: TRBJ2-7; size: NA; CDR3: CATSRAGWKSQTSYEQCF; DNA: TGTGCCACCAGCAGAGCGGGATGGAAGAGCCAAACGTCCTACGAGCAGTGCTTC